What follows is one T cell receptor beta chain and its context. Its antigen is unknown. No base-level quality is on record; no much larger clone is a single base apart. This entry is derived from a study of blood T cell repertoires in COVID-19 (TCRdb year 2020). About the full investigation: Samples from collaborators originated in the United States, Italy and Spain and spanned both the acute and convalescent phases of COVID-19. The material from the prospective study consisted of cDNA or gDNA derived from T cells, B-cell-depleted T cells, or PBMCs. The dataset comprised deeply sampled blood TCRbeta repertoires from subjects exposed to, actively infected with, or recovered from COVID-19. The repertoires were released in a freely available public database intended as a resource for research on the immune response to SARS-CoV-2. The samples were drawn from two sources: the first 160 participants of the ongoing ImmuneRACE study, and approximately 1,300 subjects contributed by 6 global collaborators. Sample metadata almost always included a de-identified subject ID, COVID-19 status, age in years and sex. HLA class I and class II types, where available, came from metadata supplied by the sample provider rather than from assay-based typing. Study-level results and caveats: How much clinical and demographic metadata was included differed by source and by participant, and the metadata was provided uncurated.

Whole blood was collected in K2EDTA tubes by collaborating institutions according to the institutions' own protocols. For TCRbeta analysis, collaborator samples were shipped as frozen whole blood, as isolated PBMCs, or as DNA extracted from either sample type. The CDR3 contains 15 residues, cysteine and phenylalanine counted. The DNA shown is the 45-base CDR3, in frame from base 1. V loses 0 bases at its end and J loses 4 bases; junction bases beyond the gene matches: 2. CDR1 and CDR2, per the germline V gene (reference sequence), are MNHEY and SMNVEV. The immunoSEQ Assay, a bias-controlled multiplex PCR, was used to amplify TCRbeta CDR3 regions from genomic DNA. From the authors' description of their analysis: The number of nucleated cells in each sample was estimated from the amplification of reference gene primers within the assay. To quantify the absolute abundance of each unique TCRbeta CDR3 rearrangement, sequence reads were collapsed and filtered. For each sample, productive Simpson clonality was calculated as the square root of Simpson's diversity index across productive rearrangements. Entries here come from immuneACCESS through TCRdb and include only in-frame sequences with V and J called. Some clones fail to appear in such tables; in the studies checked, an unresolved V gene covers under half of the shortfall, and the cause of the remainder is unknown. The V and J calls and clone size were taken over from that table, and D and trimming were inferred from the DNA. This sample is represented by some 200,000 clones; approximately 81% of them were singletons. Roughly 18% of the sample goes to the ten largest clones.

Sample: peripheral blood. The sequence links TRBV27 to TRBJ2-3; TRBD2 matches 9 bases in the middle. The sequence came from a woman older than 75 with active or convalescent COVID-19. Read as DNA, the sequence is TGTGCCAGCAGTTTATCTCCTAGCGGGGCAGATACGCAGTATTTT. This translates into CASSLSPSGADTQYF.